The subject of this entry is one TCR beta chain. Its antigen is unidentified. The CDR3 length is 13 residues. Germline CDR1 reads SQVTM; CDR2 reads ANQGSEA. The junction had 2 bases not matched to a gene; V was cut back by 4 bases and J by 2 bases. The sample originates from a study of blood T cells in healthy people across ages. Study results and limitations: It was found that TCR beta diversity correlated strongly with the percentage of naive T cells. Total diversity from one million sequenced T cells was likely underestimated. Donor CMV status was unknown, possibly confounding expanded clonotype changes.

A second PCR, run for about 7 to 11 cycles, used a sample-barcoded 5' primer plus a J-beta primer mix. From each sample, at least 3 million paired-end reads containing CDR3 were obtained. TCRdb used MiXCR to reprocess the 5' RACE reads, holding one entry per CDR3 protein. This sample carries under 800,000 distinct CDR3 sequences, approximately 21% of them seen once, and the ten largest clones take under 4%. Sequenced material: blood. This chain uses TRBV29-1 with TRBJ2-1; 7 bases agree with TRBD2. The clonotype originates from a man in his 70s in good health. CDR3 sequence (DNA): TGCAGCGTTGCGGCGGGGGCCTACAATGAGCAGTTCTTC. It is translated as CSVAAGAYNEQFF.